This is a list of T cell receptor beta chains from one sample in a study of blood T cell repertoires in COVID-19. Only in-frame clones appear in the TCRdb table, and some are missing; sequencing was by immunoSEQ multiplex PCR. The table lists more than 200,000 clones, around 86% of them singletons. The sample was peripheral blood. These receptors all come from a woman between 55 and 75 years old with COVID-19, enrolled during active disease. The CDR3 runs from the conserved cysteine through the conserved F or W. The D gene is left open where the match is weak. Where a row states a size, it is once, few, many or the class of an expanded clone; other rows omit it.

J gene: TRBJ1-2
clone size: .
V gene: TRBV6-6
D gene: .
CDR3 protein: CASSRTVEHGYTF
CDR3 DNA: TGTGCCAGCAGTAGGACAGTTGAACACGGCTACACCTTC

J gene: TRBJ1-6
clone size: .
V gene: TRBV4-2
D gene: .
CDR3 protein: CASSQDADSPLHF
CDR3 DNA: TGTGCCAGCAGCCAAGACGCGGATTCACCCCTCCACTTT

J gene: TRBJ2-5
clone size: .
V gene: TRBV5-4
D gene: TRBD2
CDR3 protein: CASRRGLAGGGKAQETQYF
CDR3 DNA: TGTGCCAGCAGACGGGGACTAGCGGGAGGGGGGAAGGCCCAAGAGACCCAGTACTTC

J gene: TRBJ1-5
clone size: .
V gene: TRBV3-1/TRBV3-2
D gene: .
CDR3 protein: CASSQDLGRDENQPQHF
CDR3 DNA: TGTGCCAGCAGCCAAGATTTAGGGCGGGACGAAAATCAGCCCCAGCATTTT

J gene: TRBJ2-7
clone size: .
V gene: TRBV18
D gene: TRBD1
CDR3 protein: CASSPVRPGQGYEQYF
CDR3 DNA: TGTGCCAGCTCACCAGTACGACCGGGACAGGGCTACGAGCAGTACTTC

J gene: TRBJ2-7
clone size: .
V gene: TRBV7-2
D gene: TRBD2
CDR3 protein: CASSSKGLALEQYF
CDR3 DNA: TGTGCCAGCAGCTCAAAGGGACTAGCGCTCGAGCAGTACTTC

J gene: TRBJ2-1
clone size: .
V gene: TRBV10-3
D gene: .
CDR3 protein: CAISARTGGVGGEQFF
CDR3 DNA: TGTGCCATCAGTGCCCGCACGGGCGGGGTAGGAGGTGAGCAGTTCTTC

J gene: TRBJ1-1
clone size: .
V gene: TRBV10-3
D gene: TRBD1
CDR3 protein: CAISESGQGRGMNTEAFF
CDR3 DNA: TGTGCCATCAGTGAGTCGGGACAGGGGAGGGGCATGAACACTGAAGCTTTCTTT

J gene: TRBJ2-1
clone size: .
V gene: TRBV29-1
D gene: .
CDR3 protein: CSVGDQVSRSFF
CDR3 DNA: TGCAGCGTTGGAGACCAAGTGTCTCGGTCGTTCTTC

J gene: TRBJ1-2
clone size: .
V gene: TRBV28
D gene: TRBD1
CDR3 protein: CASGWDRGNYGYTF
CDR3 DNA: TGTGCCAGCGGATGGGACAGGGGAAACTATGGCTACACCTTC

J gene: TRBJ2-7
clone size: .
V gene: TRBV7-2
D gene: .
CDR3 protein: CASSPTPQEGRHF
CDR3 DNA: TGTGCCAGCAGCCCCACACCACAGGAAGGACGGCACTTC

J gene: TRBJ2-3
clone size: .
V gene: TRBV11-3
D gene: .
CDR3 protein: CASSLSASRSTQYF
CDR3 DNA: TGTGCCAGCAGCTTATCCGCTAGTAGGTCTACGCAGTATTTT

J gene: TRBJ2-3
clone size: .
V gene: TRBV10-3
D gene: .
CDR3 protein: CAISEGLAPSTDTQYF
CDR3 DNA: TGTGCCATCAGTGAGGGGTTAGCGCCTAGCACAGATACGCAGTATTTT

J gene: TRBJ2-1
clone size: few
V gene: TRBV4-1
D gene: TRBD2
CDR3 protein: CASSQPLLAGNNEQFF
CDR3 DNA: TGCGCCAGCAGCCAGCCATTACTAGCGGGGAACAATGAGCAGTTCTTC

J gene: TRBJ2-1
clone size: .
V gene: TRBV7-8
D gene: TRBD2
CDR3 protein: CASSLARTSGISEQFF
CDR3 DNA: TGTGCCAGCAGCTTAGCCAGGACTAGCGGGATATCTGAGCAGTTCTTC